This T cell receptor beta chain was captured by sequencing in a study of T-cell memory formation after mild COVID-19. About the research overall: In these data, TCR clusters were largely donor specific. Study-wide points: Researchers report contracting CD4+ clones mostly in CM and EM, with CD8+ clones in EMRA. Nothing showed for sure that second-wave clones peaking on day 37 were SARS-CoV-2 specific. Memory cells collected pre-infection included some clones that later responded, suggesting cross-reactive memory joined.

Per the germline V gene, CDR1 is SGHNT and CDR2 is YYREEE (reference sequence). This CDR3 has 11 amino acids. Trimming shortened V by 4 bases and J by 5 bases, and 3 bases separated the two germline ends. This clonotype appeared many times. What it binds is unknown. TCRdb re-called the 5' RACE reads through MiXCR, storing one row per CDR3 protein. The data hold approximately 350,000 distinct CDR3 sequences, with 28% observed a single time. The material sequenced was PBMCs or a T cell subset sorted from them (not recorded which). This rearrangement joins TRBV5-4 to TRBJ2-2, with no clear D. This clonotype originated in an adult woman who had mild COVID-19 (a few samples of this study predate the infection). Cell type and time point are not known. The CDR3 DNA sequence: TGTGCCAGCAGCACGACCGGGGAGCTGTTTTTT. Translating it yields CASSTTGELFF. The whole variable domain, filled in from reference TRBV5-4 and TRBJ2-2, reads ETGVTQSPTHLIKTRGQQVTLRCSSQSGHNTVSWYQQALGQGPQFIFQYYREEENGRGNFPPRFSGLQFPNYSSELNVNALELDDSALYLCASSTTGELFFGEGSRLTVL.